The present TCR beta chain was sequenced within a study of T-cell reconstitution after alpha-beta-depleted transplantation in children. This clonotype was detected many times. Using unique molecular identifiers, the investigators prepared the TCRbeta library. TCRdb processed the PCR reads anew with MiXCR; each CDR3 protein has one entry. This sample yields hundreds of thousands of distinct CDR3 sequences, of which roughly 15% are seen a single time; 1.1% belongs to the top ten. The CDR3 loop spans 11 amino acids. The V gene's germline CDR1 is DFQATT and CDR2 SNEGSKA (reference sequence). V dropped 5 bases and J dropped 10 bases, with 15 bases sitting between them.

The rearrangement links TRBV20-1 to TRBJ2-7; D may be TRBD1 (6 bases). This material consisted of PBMCs from the stem cell graft donor, taken from the stem cell graft. This clonotype was sampled from a human donor who donated a stem cell graft to a child with acute myeloid leukemia. The CDR3 bases are TGCAGTGCTGGGTTCAACAGGGCACAGTACTTC. Translation: CSAGFNRAQYF.